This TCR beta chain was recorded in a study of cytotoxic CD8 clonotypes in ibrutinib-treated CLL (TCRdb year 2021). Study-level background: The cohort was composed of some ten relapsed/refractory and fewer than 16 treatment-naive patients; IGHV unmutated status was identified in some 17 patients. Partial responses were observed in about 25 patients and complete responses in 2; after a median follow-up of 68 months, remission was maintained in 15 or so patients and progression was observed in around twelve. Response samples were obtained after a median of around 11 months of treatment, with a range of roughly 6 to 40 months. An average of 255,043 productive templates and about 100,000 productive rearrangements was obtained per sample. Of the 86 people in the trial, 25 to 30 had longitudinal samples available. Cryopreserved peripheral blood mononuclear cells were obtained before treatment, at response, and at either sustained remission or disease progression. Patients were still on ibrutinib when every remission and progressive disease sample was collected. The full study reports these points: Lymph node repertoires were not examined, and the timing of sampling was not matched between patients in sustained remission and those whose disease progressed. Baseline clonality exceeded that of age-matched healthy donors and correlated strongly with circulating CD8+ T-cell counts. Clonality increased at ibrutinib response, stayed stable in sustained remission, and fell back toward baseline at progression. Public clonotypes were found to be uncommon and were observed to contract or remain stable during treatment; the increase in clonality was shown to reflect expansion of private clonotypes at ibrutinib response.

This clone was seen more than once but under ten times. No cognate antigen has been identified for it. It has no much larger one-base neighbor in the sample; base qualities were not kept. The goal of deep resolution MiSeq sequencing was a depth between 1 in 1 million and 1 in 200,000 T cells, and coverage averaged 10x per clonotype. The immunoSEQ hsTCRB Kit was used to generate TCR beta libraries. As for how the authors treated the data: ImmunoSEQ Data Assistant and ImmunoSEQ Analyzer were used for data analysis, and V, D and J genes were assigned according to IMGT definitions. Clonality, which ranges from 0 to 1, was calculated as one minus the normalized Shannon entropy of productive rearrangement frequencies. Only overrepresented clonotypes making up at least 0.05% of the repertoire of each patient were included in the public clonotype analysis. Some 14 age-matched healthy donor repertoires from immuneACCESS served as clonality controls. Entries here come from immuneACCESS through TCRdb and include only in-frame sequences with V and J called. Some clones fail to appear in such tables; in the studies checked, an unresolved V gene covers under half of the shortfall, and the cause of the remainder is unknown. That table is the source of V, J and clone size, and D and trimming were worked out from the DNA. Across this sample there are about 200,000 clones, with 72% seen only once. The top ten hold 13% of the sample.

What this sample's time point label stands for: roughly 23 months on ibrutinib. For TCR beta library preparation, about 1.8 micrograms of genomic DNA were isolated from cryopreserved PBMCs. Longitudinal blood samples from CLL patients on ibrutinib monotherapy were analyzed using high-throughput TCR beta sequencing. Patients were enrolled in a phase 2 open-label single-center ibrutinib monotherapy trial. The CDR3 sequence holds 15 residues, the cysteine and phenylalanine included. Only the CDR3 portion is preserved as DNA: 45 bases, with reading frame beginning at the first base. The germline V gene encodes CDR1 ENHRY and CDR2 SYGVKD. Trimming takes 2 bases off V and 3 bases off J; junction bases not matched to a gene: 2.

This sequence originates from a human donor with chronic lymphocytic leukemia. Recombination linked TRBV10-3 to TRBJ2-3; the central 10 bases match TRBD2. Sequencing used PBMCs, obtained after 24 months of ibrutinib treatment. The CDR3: CAISEPLAGTDTQYF. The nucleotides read TGTGCCATCAGTGAGCCACTAGCGGGAACAGATACGCAGTATTTT.